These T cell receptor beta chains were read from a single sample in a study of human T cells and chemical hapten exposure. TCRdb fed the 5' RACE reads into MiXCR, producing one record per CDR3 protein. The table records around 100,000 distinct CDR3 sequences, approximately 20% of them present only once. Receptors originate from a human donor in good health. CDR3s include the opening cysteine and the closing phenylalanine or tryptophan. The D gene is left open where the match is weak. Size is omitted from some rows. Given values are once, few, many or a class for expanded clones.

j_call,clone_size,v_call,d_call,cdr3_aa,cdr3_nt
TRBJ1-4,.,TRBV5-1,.,CASSYSELPEGFF,TGCGCCAGCAGCTACTCCGAGCTCCCCGAGGGGTTTTTT
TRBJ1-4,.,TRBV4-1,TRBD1,CASSQWTGSNEKLFF,TGCGCCAGCAGCCAGTGGACAGGAAGTAATGAAAAACTGTTTTTT
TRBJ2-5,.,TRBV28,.,CASSLTTQYF,TGTGCCAGCAGCCTGACAACCCAGTACTTC
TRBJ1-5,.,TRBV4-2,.,CASSQGMGMGQLRANQPQHF,TGTGCCAGCAGCCAAGGGATGGGGATGGGCCAGTTAAGGGCCAATCAGCCCCAGCATTTT
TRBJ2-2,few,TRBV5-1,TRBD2,CASSLRLAENTGELFF,TGCGCCAGCAGCTTGCGTCTAGCGGAGAACACCGGGGAGCTGTTTTTT
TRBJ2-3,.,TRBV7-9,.,CASSLVLDGGEAQYF,TGTGCCAGCAGCTTAGTCCTGGATGGGGGTGAGGCGCAGTATTTT
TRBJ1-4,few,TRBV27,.,CASSLMGGRGTNEKLFF,TGTGCCAGCAGTTTAATGGGGGGACGAGGGACGAATGAAAAACTGTTTTTT
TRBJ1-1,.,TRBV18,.,CASSGTEAEAFF,TGTGCCAGCTCGGGGACTGAGGCTGAAGCTTTCTTT
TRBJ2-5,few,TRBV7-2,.,CASSFDSTGTQYF,TGTGCCAGCAGCTTCGACAGTACGGGGACCCAGTACTTC
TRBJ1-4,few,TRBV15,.,CATSRVGEKLFF,TGTGCCACCAGCAGAGTGGGGGAAAAACTGTTTTTT
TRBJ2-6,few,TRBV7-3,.,CASSLPSPGANVLTF,TGTGCCAGCAGCTTACCCTCGCCTGGGGCCAACGTCCTGACTTTC
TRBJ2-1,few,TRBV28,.,CASSLLQGRDEQFF,TGTGCCAGCAGTTTGTTACAGGGACGCGATGAGCAGTTCTTC
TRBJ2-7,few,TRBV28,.,CASSLGPFGPGLYEQYF,TGTGCCAGCAGTCTAGGACCGTTCGGCCCTGGCCTGTACGAGCAGTACTTC
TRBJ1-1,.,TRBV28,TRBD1,CASSSTGLGTEAFF,TGTGCCAGCAGTTCGACAGGGTTGGGCACTGAAGCTTTCTTT
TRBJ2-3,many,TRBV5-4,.,CASSFRQTPFSSTDTQYF,TGTGCCAGCAGCTTCCGACAGACACCTTTCTCTAGCACAGATACGCAGTATTTT
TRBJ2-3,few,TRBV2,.,CASSWDSKSGITDTQYF,TGTGCCAGCAGTTGGGACTCAAAGTCTGGCATAACAGATACGCAGTATTTT
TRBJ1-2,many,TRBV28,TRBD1,CASSFPGQGMLGYTF,TGTGCCAGCAGTTTCCCGGGACAGGGGATGCTTGGCTACACCTTC
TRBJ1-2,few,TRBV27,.,CASSKQGTYGYTF,TGTGCCAGCAGCAAACAGGGTACCTATGGCTACACCTTC
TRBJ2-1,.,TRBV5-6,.,CASSLARDEQFF,TGTGCCAGCAGCTTGGCGCGCGATGAACAGTTCTTC
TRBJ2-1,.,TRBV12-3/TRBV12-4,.,CASSFRENNEQFF,TGTGCCAGCAGTTTCCGGGAGAACAATGAGCAGTTCTTC
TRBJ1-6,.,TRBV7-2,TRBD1,CASSFSTGGNSPLHF,TGTGCCAGCAGCTTCAGCACAGGGGGGAATTCACCCCTCCACTTT
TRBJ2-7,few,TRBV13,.,CASSLDRTDYEQYF,TGTGCCAGCAGCTTAGACAGGACAGACTACGAGCAGTACTTC
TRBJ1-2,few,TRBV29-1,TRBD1,CSVEEHGTGWGGGYTF,TGCAGCGTTGAAGAGCACGGGACAGGCTGGGGAGGTGGCTACACCTTC
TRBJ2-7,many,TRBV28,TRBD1,CASRLDRSYEQYF,TGTGCCAGCAGACTGGACAGGAGTTACGAGCAGTACTTC
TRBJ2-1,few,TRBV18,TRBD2,CASSPLSGLANDPNEQFF,TGTGCCAGCTCACCTCTTTCCGGACTAGCAAATGATCCCAATGAGCAGTTCTTC
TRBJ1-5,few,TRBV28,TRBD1,CASSLATGGPIGNQPQHF,TGTGCCAGCAGTTTAGCGACAGGGGGACCCATTGGCAATCAGCCCCAGCATTTT
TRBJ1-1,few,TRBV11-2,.,CASSLVLGANTEAFF,TGTGCCAGCAGCTTAGTTCTGGGGGCGAACACTGAAGCTTTCTTT
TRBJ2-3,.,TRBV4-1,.,CASSQALSSTQYF,TGCGCCAGCAGCCAAGCCCTCTCGAGTACGCAGTATTTT
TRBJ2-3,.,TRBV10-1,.,CASSADFTDTQYF,TGCGCCAGCAGTGCGGACTTCACAGATACGCAGTATTTT
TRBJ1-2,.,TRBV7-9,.,CASSPGPTQFPNYGYTF,TGTGCCAGCAGCCCAGGACCTACACAATTTCCTAACTATGGCTACACCTTC
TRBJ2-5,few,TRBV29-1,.,CSVGIWGGKETQYF,TGCAGCGTTGGGATCTGGGGCGGGAAAGAGACCCAGTACTTC
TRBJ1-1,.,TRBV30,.,CAWSTGPLRTEAFF,TGTGCCTGGAGTACGGGGCCCCTCAGGACTGAAGCTTTCTTT
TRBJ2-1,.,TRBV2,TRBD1,CASAQGDLNEQFF,TGTGCCAGCGCACAGGGGGACCTAAATGAGCAGTTCTTC
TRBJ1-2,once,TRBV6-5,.,CASRQQGDPSGYTF,TGTGCCAGCAGACAGCAAGGGGATCCGAGTGGCTACACCTTC
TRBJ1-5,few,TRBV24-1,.,CATSDRLGGDQPQHF,TGTGCCACCAGTGATCGCTTGGGAGGGGATCAGCCCCAGCATTTT
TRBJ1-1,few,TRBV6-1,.,CASRGRVVDTEAFF,TGTGCCAGCAGAGGACGGGTTGTTGACACTGAAGCTTTCTTT
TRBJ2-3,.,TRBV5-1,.,CASSLKMTYTDTQYF,TGCGCCAGCAGCTTGAAGATGACCTACACAGATACGCAGTATTTT
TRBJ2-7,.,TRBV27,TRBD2,CASAEPERERTYEQYF,TGTGCCAGCGCAGAGCCCGAGCGGGAGCGCACCTACGAGCAGTACTTC
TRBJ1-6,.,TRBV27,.,CASSLGYNSPLHF,TGTGCCAGCAGTTTGGGGTATAATTCACCCCTCCACTTT